This note documents a single TCR beta chain sequence. Its cognate antigen is unknown. The lymph nodes were axillary draining lymph nodes from breast cancer patients. Using its own MiXCR run on the multiplex PCR reads, TCRdb lists one record per CDR3 protein. The sample carries around 250,000 distinct CDR3 sequences, 34% recorded once. The source of the sample is a study of breast tumors, draining lymph nodes, adjacent tissues. Whole-study findings and limits: Luminal-like breast cancer showed significantly higher tumor–nontumor repertoire similarity than basal-like. The lymph node origin of tumor T cells was framed as consistent with a hypothesis, not demonstrated. Tumor TCR diversity was below lymph nodes but above nontumor tissue.

This CDR3 is built from 12 residues. Trimming shortened V by 4 bases and J by 8 bases, and 9 bases separated the two germline ends. The germline V gene encodes CDR1 DFQATT and CDR2 SNEGSKA (reference sequence). Sequenced: axillary lymph node tissue. This chain links TRBV20-1 with TRBJ2-6; D gene uncertain. This TCR was recovered from a female donor with breast cancer. Some clones in this sample may be carry-over from other donors' samples. CDR3 coding DNA: TGCAGTGCTAAGCCGGGTCCCAACGTCCTGACTTTC. Residues: CSAKPGPNVLTF.